This entry concerns a single T cell receptor (beta chain). Its antigen is not known. CDR3 size: 16 residues. V lost 0 bases, J lost 1 base, and 11 bases lay in between. Looked up from germline, CDR1 is LGHNA and CDR2 is YNFKEQ. This sample is part of a study of OX40 agonist ivuxolimab in advanced cancers. Study summary: Of the participants, under 50% had some prior anti-PD-1, anti-PD-L1 or anti-CTLA-4 therapy, which was allowed. Study-wide points: Antigens targeted by the expanded peripheral T cells were not determined. Among T cells, CD8+ cells averaged more expanded clones than CD4+ cells. Both CD4+ and CD8+ T cell populations in blood had undergone clonal expansion by week 6 at 0.1 to 3.0 mg/kg.

Using immunoSEQ multiplex PCR, the repertoire was profiled, and TCRdb retains in-frame clones only, with some absent. The table shows 58,000 or so clones, with over 75% occurring only once. The rearrangement links TRBV4-2 to TRBJ2-3; perhaps TRBD1 as D (6 bases). The sequencing here drew on CD4+ or CD8+ T cells sorted from blood, taken in a trial of the OX40 agonist ivuxolimab. This sequence originates from an adult with an advanced solid tumor such as melanoma, head and neck, liver or kidney cancer. This chain's CDR3 is CASSQDEPGGTDTQYF. The CDR3 bases are TGTGCCAGCAGCCAAGATGAGCCAGGGGGCACAGATACGCAGTATTTT.